A selection of T cell receptor beta chains follows, all from one sample in a study of CD8 T cells in ankylosing spondylitis. In TCRdb, the 5' RACE reads were re-called with MiXCR into one record per CDR3 protein. The sample lists around 890,000 distinct CDR3 sequences, approximately 12% occurring once. The sample consisted of blood, either unsorted or a sorted T cell fraction (not recorded which). Receptor source: a male donor with ankylosing spondylitis. Both conserved end residues are part of each CDR3. D genes are given only for firm matches. Clone size is not always given. Where it is, it says once, few, many or a class for expanded clones.

>-|TRBJ2-7|TRBV10-3|few
TGTGCCATCAGTGAGGGGGTTCAGGGGTTCTACGAGCAGTACTTC
CAISEGVQGFYEQYF
>-|TRBJ2-3|TRBV28|few
TGTGCCAGCAGTACGGACTGGAGGACAGATACGCAGTATTTT
CASSTDWRTDTQYF
>-|TRBJ2-5|TRBV9|-
TGTGCCAGCAGCGTTGACGTTCAAGAGACCCAGTACTTC
CASSVDVQETQYF
>TRBD2|TRBJ2-2|TRBV5-1|-
TGCGCCAGCAGCGCGCGGGGGGACACCGGGGAGCTGTTTTTT
CASSARGDTGELFF
>-|TRBJ2-7|TRBV20-1|many
TGCAGTGCTGGCGACGTGAGCTCCTACGAGCAGTACTTC
CSAGDVSSYEQYF
>TRBD2|TRBJ2-5|TRBV28|-
TGTGCCAGCAGTTTCACGACTAGCGGGAGAGAGACCCAGTACTTC
CASSFTTSGRETQYF
>-|TRBJ1-5|TRBV20-1|-
TGCAGTGCTAGAGATTGGGGAGGTATCAATCAGCCCCAGCATTTT
CSARDWGGINQPQHF
>-|TRBJ1-4|TRBV7-2|-
TGTGCCAGCAGCTCGAGGGATGAAAAACTGTTTTTT
CASSSRDEKLFF
>-|TRBJ2-5|TRBV5-5|-
TGTGCCAGCAGCTTGGGCCTCGGGACACTCCAAGAGACCCAGTACTTC
CASSLGLGTLQETQYF
>TRBD1|TRBJ1-6|TRBV20-1|few
TGCAGTGCTAGAGATCCTCGGACAGGGTGGAATTCACCCCTCCACTTT
CSARDPRTGWNSPLHF
>TRBD2|TRBJ2-5|TRBV11-1|once
TGTGCCAGCAGCCTCCACCAAGGACTAGCGGGAGACCCGGAGACCCAGTACTTC
CASSLHQGLAGDPETQYF
>-|TRBJ1-2|TRBV4-2|few
TGTGCCAGCAGCCAAGCTAACAGGCTTAACTATGGCTACACCTTC
CASSQANRLNYGYTF
>TRBD2|TRBJ2-1|TRBV9|-
TGTGCCAGCAGCCTGCGGACTAGCGGGCCCTCCTACAATGAGCAGTTCTTC
CASSLRTSGPSYNEQFF
>-|TRBJ1-2|TRBV29-1|many
TGCAGCGTTGAAGGATGGCCCGGGGATGGCTACACCTTC
CSVEGWPGDGYTF
>-|TRBJ2-4|TRBV7-9|many
TGTGCCAGCACCAAGGATTTATTAGGGCAAAACATTCAGTACTTC
CASTKDLLGQNIQYF
>TRBD1|TRBJ2-3|TRBV4-2|many
TGTGCCAGCAGCCAAGGGGACAGGGGGTATGCAGATACGCAGTATTTT
CASSQGDRGYADTQYF
>-|TRBJ1-5|TRBV20-1|many
TGCAGTGCTGCAGGGTTCAAGGATCAGCCCCAGCATTTT
CSAAGFKDQPQHF
>-|TRBJ1-6|TRBV9|-
TGTGCCAGCTCCCCAACAGTTAATAATTCACCCCTCTACTTT
CASSPTVNNSPLYF
>-|TRBJ2-7|TRBV5-1|-
TGCGCCAGCAGCTTGGCCATCAGCGGGTACGAGCAGTACTTC
CASSLAISGYEQYF
>-|TRBJ2-1|TRBV21-1|-
TGTGCCAGCAGCAATACGGGTAAAAATGAGCAGTTCTTC
CASSNTGKNEQFF
>TRBD2|TRBJ2-7|TRBV28|many
TGTGCCAGCAGTTTACTAGCGGGAAGCCACGAGCAGTACTTC
CASSLLAGSHEQYF
>-|TRBJ2-1|TRBV10-1|many
TGCGCCAGCAGTGAGTTTACGGGACCGACCTACAATGAGCAGTTCTTC
CASSEFTGPTYNEQFF
>TRBD2|TRBJ2-1|TRBV20-1|-
TGCAGTGCCCCGCCACGGGGGGAGTTCCCGTACAATGAGCAGTTCTTC
CSAPPRGEFPYNEQFF
>-|TRBJ1-2|TRBV6-1|few
TGTGCCAGCAGTGAAGAGGGCTACACCTTC
CASSEEGYTF
>-|TRBJ2-3|TRBV7-6|few
TGTGCCAGCAGCTTACTGGACCGACGAAGCACAGATACGCAGTATTTT
CASSLLDRRSTDTQYF
>-|TRBJ2-3|TRBV20-1|few
TGCAGTGCTAGATCATCCACCCGGAGCACAGATACGCAGTATTTT
CSARSSTRSTDTQYF
>-|TRBJ2-7|TRBV7-2|-
TGTGCCAGCAGCTCGACGGGGCCGAACGCCTACGAGCAGTACTTC
CASSSTGPNAYEQYF
>-|TRBJ1-2|TRBV6-1|-
TGTGCCAGCAGTCGGGGCCCGGGGAATAACTATGGCTACACCTTC
CASSRGPGNNYGYTF
>TRBD2|TRBJ2-1|TRBV30|few
TGTGCCTGGAGTGTGGCTAGCGGGGGGTTAGATGAGCAGTTCTTC
CAWSVASGGLDEQFF
>TRBD2|TRBJ2-3|TRBV20-1|few
TGCAGTGCTAGAGATCAGCGGGGGGGATCCGATACGCAGTATTTT
CSARDQRGGSDTQYF
>-|TRBJ1-1|TRBV14|many
TGTGCCAGCAGCGGACAGTTAACTGAAGCTTTCTTT
CASSGQLTEAFF
>-|TRBJ2-1|TRBV5-1|few
TGCGCCAGCAAACAGGAAGGGAATGAGCAGTTCTTC
CASKQEGNEQFF
>-|TRBJ1-3|TRBV20-1|-
TGCAGTGCTAGAGATTTTTACGGGTCGAACACCATATATTTT
CSARDFYGSNTIYF
>-|TRBJ2-7|TRBV28|-
TGTGCCAGCAGTTTATACGGCCTAACCTACGAGCAGTACTTC
CASSLYGLTYEQYF
>-|TRBJ1-4|TRBV20-1|many
TGCAGTGCTAGAGAAGGACAGTTAGAACTGTTTTTT
CSAREGQLELFF
>-|TRBJ2-7|TRBV7-9|-
TGTGCCAGCAGCGTCGCAGGGCGTTTGAGCTCCTACGAGCAGTACTTC
CASSVAGRLSSYEQYF
>-|TRBJ2-1|TRBV20-1|-
TGCAGTGCTCAAGCGTTGAGCTCCTACAATGAGCAGTTCTTC
CSAQALSSYNEQFF
>-|TRBJ2-5|TRBV6-2/TRBV6-3|-
TGTGCCAGCAGTTACTCCATCGTGCAAGAGACCCAGTACTTC
CASSYSIVQETQYF
>-|TRBJ1-1|TRBV6-1|few
TGTGCCAGCAGTCAAGTGACAGCAATGAACACTGAAGCTTTCTTT
CASSQVTAMNTEAFF
>-|TRBJ2-2|TRBV5-6|-
TGTGCCAGCAGCTTCGTCGTCGTAGGCAGGCTGTTTTTT
CASSFVVVGRLFF
>-|TRBJ2-3|TRBV4-2|-
TGTGCCAGCAGCCAAGGGTCCCGGTCCACAGATACGCAGTATTTT
CASSQGSRSTDTQYF
>-|TRBJ1-2|TRBV7-2|-
TGTGCCAGCAGTCTAAACAGGATCTCCTATGGCTACACCTTC
CASSLNRISYGYTF